A single sample gave rise to the 15 T cell receptor beta chains below, sequenced in a study of cytomegalovirus exposure and HLA in healthy donors. Primers included in the PCR were 60 Vbeta and 13 Jbeta primers. The method was immunoSEQ multiplex PCR; TCRdb's version includes in-frame clones alone and lacks a portion of them. Here the sample spans roughly 160,000 clones, around four fifths being singletons. Sequencing used PBMCs. The receptors shown here come from a man aged 45-65 years in good health and CMV-seropositive.

The chain has TRBV6-6 and TRBJ2-7; TRBD2 might be the D (5 bases). From germline, CDR1 is MNHNY and CDR2 SVGAGI (reference sequence). With 0 bases removed from V and 4 bases from J, the gap between germline ends came to 13 bases. This CDR3 is built from 15 residues. CDR3 bases: TGTGCCAGCAGTTACTCCCCTAGCCCCAGGTACGAGCAGTACTTC. It is translated as CASSYSPSPRYEQYF.

J is TRBJ2-1 and V is TRBV13; 8 bases fit TRBD2. Germline CDR1 is PRHDT and CDR2 is FYEKMQ (reference sequence). The CDR3 contains 15 residues. The V segment lost 4 bases and the J segment 2 bases; nucleotides outside the gene matches: 4. Here the CDR3 DNA reads TGTGCCAGCAGCTGGACTAGCTCGCCCTACAATGAGCAGTTCTTC. Protein: CASSWTSSPYNEQFF.

V is TRBV25-1 and J is TRBJ2-1, with TRBD2 as a possible D gene (5 bases). This CDR3 is 13 amino acids long. Trimming took off 3 bases at V and 8 bases at J, with 11 bases between the two ends. Per the germline V gene, CDR1 is MGHDK and CDR2 is SYGVNS. The CDR3, as DNA: TGTGCCAGCAGTGATCATCTAGCCGATGAGCAGTTCTTC. Protein product: CASSDHLADEQFF.

The chain links TRBV6-1 to TRBJ1-6; TRBD1 aligns across 7 bases. V was clipped by 6 bases and J by 7 bases; unmatched bases: 9. Germline CDR1 MNHNS, CDR2 SASEGT. There are 15 residues in the CDR3. CDR3 DNA sequence: TGTGCCAGCAGACGACAGGGACAGTTAAATTCACCCCTCCACTTT. Amino acid sequence: CASRRQGQLNSPLHF.

The chain links TRBV7-2 to TRBJ2-3, with 7 bases fitting TRBD2. The CDR3 spans 14 residues. V shed 5 bases, J shed 2 bases, and the junction held 4 bases outside the gene matches. Germline-derived CDR1 and CDR2 are SGHTA and FQGNSA. The CDR3 bases are TGTGCCAGCAGCGGTGGACTAGACACAGATACGCAGTATTTT. This codes for CASSGGLDTDTQYF.

The rearrangement joins TRBV6-1 to TRBJ2-1, with TRBD2 identical over 13 bases. With 5 bases clipped from V and 8 bases from J, the junction kept 6 bases outside the gene matches. The CDR3 runs 15 residues. Germline V lookup: CDR1 MNHNS, CDR2 SASEGT. The CDR3 nucleotides are TGTGCCAGCAGTAGACTAGCGGGGGGCGGGGATGAGCAGTTCTTC. Amino acids: CASSRLAGGGDEQFF.

V and J are TRBV18 and TRBJ2-5; perhaps TRBD2 as D (5 bases). V shed 7 bases and J shed 9 bases, with 15 bases lying between them. The V gene's germline CDR1 is KGHSH and CDR2 LQKENI. The CDR3 totals 12 residues. For the CDR3, the DNA is TGTGCCAGCTTCCCCGGGATTGGGTCCCAGTACTTC. Translation gives CASFPGIGSQYF.

This chain links TRBV19 with TRBJ2-5, with 7 nucleotides matching TRBD2. CDR1 is LNHDA and CDR2 is SQIVND in the germline V gene (reference sequence). The length of the CDR3 is 13 residues. J lost 2 bases, V lost 7 bases, and 4 bases had no gene match. CDR3 amino acids: CASTSGGQETQYF. CDR3 nucleotides: TGTGCCAGTACCTCGGGGGGACAAGAGACCCAGTACTTC.

This clone was recorded a few times. The chain couples TRBV5-1 to TRBJ2-1; a weak D match, TRBD2 (5 bases). The V end lost 4 bases, the J end lost 3 bases, and 8 bases lay between the germline ends. Germline V CDR1 and CDR2: SGHRS, YFSETQ. The CDR3 loop spans 13 amino acids. CDR3 in amino acids: CASSPEGYNEQFF. The CDR3 DNA reads TGCGCCAGCAGCCCTGAGGGCTACAATGAGCAGTTCTTC.

V is TRBV11-2 and J is TRBJ2-3; possible D gene TRBD2, 7 bases. Germline CDR1 reads SGHAT; CDR2 reads FQNNGV. The length of the CDR3 is 16 residues. V gave up 5 bases and J gave up 3 bases, with 18 bases separating them. The CDR3 reads CASSPRGRGETDTQYF. The CDR3 DNA follows: TGTGCCAGCAGCCCCCGAGGGAGGGGGGAGACAGATACGCAGTATTTT.

V is TRBV29-1 and J is TRBJ2-7, with D hard to call. V lost 2 bases and J lost 4, with 9 bases in between. The length of the CDR3 is 12 residues. Germline V gene lookup returns CDR1 SQVTM and CDR2 ANQGSEA. The CDR3 nucleotides read TGCAGCGTTGAAAATAGTCCGTACGAGCAGTACTTC. This translates into CSVENSPYEQYF.

This sequence joins TRBV6-5 and TRBJ1-4; perhaps TRBD1 as D (6 bases). Germline CDR1 MNHEY, CDR2 SVGAGI. The V end was cut by 5 bases, the J end by 3 bases, with 10 bases between. This CDR3 spans 14 amino acids. The CDR3 DNA is TGTGCCAGCAGTGGAGACAGGCCTAATGAAAAACTGTTTTTT. Translating gives CASSGDRPNEKLFF.

V gene TRBV15 combines with J gene TRBJ1-1, with TRBD1 identical over 7 bases. V gave up 3 bases and J gave up 5 bases; unmatched junction bases: 3. This CDR3 comprises 13 residues. CDR1 and CDR2 (germline): LNHNV, YYDKDF (reference sequence). The CDR3 coding sequence is TGTGCCACCAGCAGCGACAGGGATACTGAAGCTTTCTTT. Amino acids: CATSSDRDTEAFF. The full variable domain, completed using reference TRBV15 and TRBJ1-1, is DAMVIQNPRYQVTQFGKPVTLSCSQTLNHNVMYWYQQKSSQAPKLLFHYYDKDFNNEADTPDNFQSRRPNTSFCFLDIRSPGLGDTAMYLCATSSDRDTEAFFGQGTRLTVV.

The CDR3 DNA reads TGTGCCAGCAGCGCCTTAGGACAGGGGTTCGAAAAACTGTTTTTT. Translation: CASSALGQGFEKLFF. This rearrangement joins TRBV9 to TRBJ1-4; the match to TRBD1 covers 9 bases. Germline CDR1 is SGDLS and CDR2 is YYNGEE. There are 15 residues in the CDR3. Trimming cost V 3 bases and J 8 bases; bases outside gene matches: 8.

V and J are TRBV5-6 and TRBJ1-3; the D is unclear. The CDR3 contains 12 residues. The V end was cut by 4 bases, the J end by 8 bases, with 10 bases between. Germline assignment: CDR1 SGHDT and CDR2 YYEEEE. In DNA form, the CDR3 reads TGTGCCAGCAGCCTCTACCGGGACACCATATATTTT. It is translated as CASSLYRDTIYF.